This entry describes one TCR beta chain. Random hexamers were used to reverse transcribe the RNA input (0.5 to 1 ug). TCRdb recomputed calls from the immunoSEQ multiplex PCR reads with MiXCR, one row per CDR3 protein. The table lists about 120,000 distinct CDR3 sequences, approximately 91% of them singletons. CDR1 is MDHEN, CDR2 SYDVKM, per germline. CDR3 length: 15 residues. Germline trimming cut 4 bases from V and 4 bases from J; bases unmatched to any gene: 8. The sample originates from a study of CD8 T cells in Susac syndrome. This receptor was identified in a human donor in good health. The specimen sequenced was CD4+ T cells from PBMCs. The rearrangement joins TRBV28 to TRBJ2-5; TRBD2 matches 8 bases. This CDR3 reads CASSSPGLVGETQYF. CDR3 bases: TGTGCCAGCAGTTCTCCGGGACTAGTCGGAGAGACCCAGTACTTC.